This TCR beta chain comes out of a study of blood T cell repertoires in COVID-19. Per the original data handling: Amplification from reference gene primers served as the basis for estimated nucleated cell counts. Sequencing was performed with immunoSEQ multiplex PCR; in TCRdb, only in-frame clones are kept and a portion is missing. That table gives V, J and clone size, and the DNA gave D and trimming. The sample records about 180,000 clones, approximately 80% being singletons. The TCR sequence derives from a human donor in a cohort sampled during active COVID-19. Sequenced sample: peripheral blood.

CDR3 region: CATRYDRGPGYNEQFF. The CDR3 region has the DNA TGTGCCACCAGATACGACAGGGGTCCCGGCTACAATGAGCAGTTCTTC. The chain recombines TRBV15 with TRBJ2-1, with 8 bases fitting TRBD1. The germline V gene encodes CDR1 LNHNV and CDR2 YYDKDF (reference sequence). The junction had 10 bases not matched to a gene; V was cut back by 6 bases and J by 3 bases. The CDR3 totals 16 residues.